Given below is one T cell receptor beta chain in context. What it binds is not known. This sample was taken from a study of CD8 T cells in ankylosing spondylitis. General study findings and limits: Reports of some motif variants in reactive arthritis synovial fluid and blood predate this one. Relatively rare in peripheral blood, disease-linked clones were also CD8+. Blood of patients with ankylosing spondylitis appeared to be characterized by a TCR beta motif of 8 or 9 highly homologous variants. From matched ankylosing spondylitis synovial fluid, disease-linked clones were reportedly recovered at significantly enriched levels.

Generation of TCR beta libraries employed quantitative 5'-RACE incorporating molecular barcodes. TCRdb passed the 5' RACE reads through MiXCR, listing each CDR3 protein once. Of around 890,000 distinct CDR3 sequences in the sample, around 11% were seen once. The CDR3 is 13 amino acids. The germline V gene has CDR1 SGHRS and CDR2 YFSETQ. V gave up 5 bases and J gave up 5 bases, with 14 bases separating them. Material for sequencing was blood, either unsorted or a sorted T cell fraction (not recorded which). This receptor was identified in a male donor with ankylosing spondylitis. The chain is built from TRBV5-1 and TRBJ2-7; the D gene could be TRBD1 or TRBD2 (6 bases each). As DNA, the CDR3 is TGCGCCAGCAGGCGGGACATTTTAAACGAGCAGTACTTC. This translates into CASRRDILNEQYF.